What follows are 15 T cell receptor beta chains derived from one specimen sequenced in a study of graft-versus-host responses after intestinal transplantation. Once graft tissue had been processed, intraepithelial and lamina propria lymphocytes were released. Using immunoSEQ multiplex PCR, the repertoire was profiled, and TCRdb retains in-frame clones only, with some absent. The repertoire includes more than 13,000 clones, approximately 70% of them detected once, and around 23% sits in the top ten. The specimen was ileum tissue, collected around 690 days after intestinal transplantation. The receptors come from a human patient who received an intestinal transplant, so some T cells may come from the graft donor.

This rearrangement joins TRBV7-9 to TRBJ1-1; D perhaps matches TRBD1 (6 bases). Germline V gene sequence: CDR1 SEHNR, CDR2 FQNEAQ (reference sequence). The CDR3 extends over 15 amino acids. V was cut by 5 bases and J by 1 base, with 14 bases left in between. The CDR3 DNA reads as TGTGCCAGCAGCCACCACAGGGAAAGGAACACTGAAGCTTTCTTT. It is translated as CASSHHRERNTEAFF.

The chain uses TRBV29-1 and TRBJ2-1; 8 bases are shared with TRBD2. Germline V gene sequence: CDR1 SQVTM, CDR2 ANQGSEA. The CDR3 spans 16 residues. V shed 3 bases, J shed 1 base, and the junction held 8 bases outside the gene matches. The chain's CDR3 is CSVEDLSGMSYNEQFF. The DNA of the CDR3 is TGCAGCGTTGAGGACCTTAGCGGGATGTCCTACAATGAGCAGTTCTTC.

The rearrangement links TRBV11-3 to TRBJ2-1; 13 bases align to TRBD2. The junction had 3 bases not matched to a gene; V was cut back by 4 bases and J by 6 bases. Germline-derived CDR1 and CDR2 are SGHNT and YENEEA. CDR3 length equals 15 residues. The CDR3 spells CASSSGLAGTNEQFF. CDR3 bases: TGTGCCAGCAGCTCGGGACTAGCGGGAACCAATGAGCAGTTCTTC.

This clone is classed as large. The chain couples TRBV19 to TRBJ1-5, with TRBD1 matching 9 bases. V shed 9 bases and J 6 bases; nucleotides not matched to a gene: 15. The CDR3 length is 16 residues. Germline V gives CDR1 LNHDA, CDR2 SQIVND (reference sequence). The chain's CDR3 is CASRYQGQGRAQPQHF. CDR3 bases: TGTGCCAGCCGCTACCAGGGACAGGGACGGGCTCAGCCCCAGCATTTT.

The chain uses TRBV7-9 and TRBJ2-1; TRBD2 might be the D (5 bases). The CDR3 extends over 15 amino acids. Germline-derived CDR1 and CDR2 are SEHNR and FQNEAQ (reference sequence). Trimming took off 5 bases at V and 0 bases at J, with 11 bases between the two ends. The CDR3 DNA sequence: TGTGCCAGCAGCACTCGACGGGACTCCTACAATGAGCAGTTCTTC. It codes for CASSTRRDSYNEQFF.

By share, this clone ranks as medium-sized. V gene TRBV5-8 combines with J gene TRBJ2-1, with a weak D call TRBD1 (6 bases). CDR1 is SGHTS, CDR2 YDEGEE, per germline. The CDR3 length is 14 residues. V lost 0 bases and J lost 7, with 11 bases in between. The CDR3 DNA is TGTGCCAGCAGCTTGGGACAGGAAAATAATGAGCAGTTCTTC. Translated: CASSLGQENNEQFF.

The DNA of the CDR3 is TGTGCCAGCAGTTACTCCGTTGAGCCCCAGCATTTT. Translating it yields CASSYSVEPQHF. This rearrangement joins TRBV6-6 to TRBJ1-5, with D unresolved. The ends were cut back, 0 bases at V and 8 bases at J, with 5 bases in the middle. The length of the CDR3 is 12 residues. Germline CDR1 and CDR2: MNHNY and SVGAGI (reference sequence).

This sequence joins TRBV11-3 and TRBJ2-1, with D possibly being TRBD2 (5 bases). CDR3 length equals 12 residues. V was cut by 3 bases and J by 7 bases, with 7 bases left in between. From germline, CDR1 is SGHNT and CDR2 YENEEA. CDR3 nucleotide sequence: TGTGCCAGCAGCTTTGAGGGAAATGAGCAGTTCTTC. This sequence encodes CASSFEGNEQFF.

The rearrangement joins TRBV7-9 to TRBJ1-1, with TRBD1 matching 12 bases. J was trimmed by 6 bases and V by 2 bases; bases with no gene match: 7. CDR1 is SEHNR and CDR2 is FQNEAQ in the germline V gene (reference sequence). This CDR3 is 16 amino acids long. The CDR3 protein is CASSLRDRGRLAEAFF. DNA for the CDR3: TGTGCCAGCAGCTTAAGGGACAGGGGGCGATTGGCTGAAGCTTTCTTT.

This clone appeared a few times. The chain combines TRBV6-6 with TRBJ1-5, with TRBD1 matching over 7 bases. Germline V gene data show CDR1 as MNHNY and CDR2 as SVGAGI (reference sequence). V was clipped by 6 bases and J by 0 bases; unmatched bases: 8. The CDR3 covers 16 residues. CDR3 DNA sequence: TGTGCCAGCAGGAGAGAAGGGACAGTTAGCAATCAGCCCCAGCATTTT. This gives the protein CASRREGTVSNQPQHF.

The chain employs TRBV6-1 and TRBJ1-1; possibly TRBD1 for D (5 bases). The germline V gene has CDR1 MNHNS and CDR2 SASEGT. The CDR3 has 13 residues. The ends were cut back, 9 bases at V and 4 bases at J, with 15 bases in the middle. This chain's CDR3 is CASTLTGGTEAFF. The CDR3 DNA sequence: TGTGCCAGTACCCTGACTGGGGGCACTGAAGCTTTCTTT.

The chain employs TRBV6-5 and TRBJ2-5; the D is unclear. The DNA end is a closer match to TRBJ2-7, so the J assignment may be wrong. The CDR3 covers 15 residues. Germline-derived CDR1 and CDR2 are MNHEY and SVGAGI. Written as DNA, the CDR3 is TGTGCCAGCAGGCGCGACATCGACCTTTCCTACGAGCAGTACTTC. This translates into CASRRDIDLSYEQYF.

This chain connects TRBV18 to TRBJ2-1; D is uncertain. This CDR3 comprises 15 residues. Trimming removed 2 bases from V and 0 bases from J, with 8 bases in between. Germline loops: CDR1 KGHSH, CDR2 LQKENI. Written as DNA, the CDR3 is TGTGCCAGCTCACCAAGAGCTAACTCCTACAATGAGCAGTTCTTC. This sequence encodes CASSPRANSYNEQFF.

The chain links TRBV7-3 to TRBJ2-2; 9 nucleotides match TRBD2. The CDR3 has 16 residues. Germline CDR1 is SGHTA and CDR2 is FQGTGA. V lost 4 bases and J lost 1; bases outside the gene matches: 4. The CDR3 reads CASSSGLAQNTGELFF. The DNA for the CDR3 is TGTGCCAGCAGCTCGGGACTAGCACAGAACACCGGGGAGCTGTTTTTT.

CDR3 in amino acids: CASSLAQRSNTGELFF. The CDR3 DNA reads TGCGCCAGCAGCTTGGCCCAGAGATCGAACACCGGGGAGCTGTTTTTT. V gene TRBV5-1 combines with J gene TRBJ2-2; no firm D call. The germline V and J ends were trimmed by 0 bases and 0 bases, with 9 bases remaining between them. This CDR3 has 16 residues. Germline lookup yields CDR1 SGHRS and CDR2 YFSETQ.